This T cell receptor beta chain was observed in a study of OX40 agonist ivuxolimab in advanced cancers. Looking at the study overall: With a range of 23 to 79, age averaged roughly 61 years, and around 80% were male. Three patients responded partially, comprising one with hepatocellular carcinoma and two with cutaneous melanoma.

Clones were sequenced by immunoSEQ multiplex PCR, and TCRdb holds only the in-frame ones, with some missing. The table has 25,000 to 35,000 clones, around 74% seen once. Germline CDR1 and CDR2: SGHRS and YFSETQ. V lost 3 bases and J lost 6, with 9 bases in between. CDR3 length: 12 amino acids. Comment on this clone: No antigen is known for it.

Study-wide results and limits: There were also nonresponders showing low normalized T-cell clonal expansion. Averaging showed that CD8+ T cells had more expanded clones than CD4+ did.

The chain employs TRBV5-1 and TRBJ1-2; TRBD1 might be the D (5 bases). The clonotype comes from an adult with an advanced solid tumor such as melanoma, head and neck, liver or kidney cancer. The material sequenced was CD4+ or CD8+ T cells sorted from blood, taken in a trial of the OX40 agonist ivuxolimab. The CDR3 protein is CASSSGADGYTF. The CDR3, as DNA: TGCGCCAGCAGCTCCGGGGCCGATGGCTACACCTTC.